This T cell receptor (beta chain) comes out of a study of blood T cell repertoires in COVID-19. Trimming left V 4 bases short and J 10 bases short, with 16 bases between. CDR1 is SNHLY and CDR2 is FYNNEI in the germline V gene. The CDR3 has 13 residues. Some clones are missing from TCRdb's copy, which holds only in-frame ones; the method was immunoSEQ multiplex PCR. This table has hundreds of thousands of clones, around nine tenths appearing once. Study members were between about 18 and 95 years old and lived in around 24 US regions. The rearrangement uses TRBV2 and TRBJ1-1, with D unresolved. Sequencing was done on a sample of PBMCs or T cells enriched from blood (not recorded which). The clonotype originates from a woman aged 18 to 35 who had recovered from COVID-19. The CDR3 nucleotides are TGTGCCAGCAGTGTTCTTGGAGGAGTCAGAGCTTTCTTT. As protein: CASSVLGGVRAFF.